The source of this TCR beta chain is a study of T cell repertoires in cytomegalovirus infection. Study-level background: Public TCR beta signature analysis indicated the presence of both CMV infection and matching HLA type.

TCRdb analysed the reads with MiXCR anew, one entry per CDR3 protein. The table includes approximately 70,000 distinct CDR3 sequences, around 21% detected once. The V gene's germline CDR1 is SGHAT and CDR2 FQDESV (reference sequence). V lost 4 bases and J 7 bases, leaving 17 bases between the germline ends. The CDR3 runs to 15 residues. General study findings and limits: Dominating the ex vivo response were HLA-C-restricted CMV-specific TCR beta clonotypes.

For this clonotype: Its antigen is still unknown.

The sequence derives from a human donor in good health (CMV status not recorded). Some clones in this sample may be carry-over from other donors' samples. Sequenced material: PBMCs, sequenced either directly or after in vitro stimulation (not recorded which). This chain joins TRBV11-1 and TRBJ2-1; D may be TRBD2 (5 bases). The CDR3 coding sequence is TGTGCCAGCAGCTGGGGAGACCTGACCCTAAATGAGCAGTTCTTC. It codes for CASSWGDLTLNEQFF. Full variable domain (outside the CDR3, taken from reference TRBV11-1 and TRBJ2-1): EAEVAQSPRYKITEKSQAVAFWCDPISGHATLYWYRQILGQGPELLVQFQDESVVDDSQLPKDRFSAERLKGVDSTLKIQPAELGDSAMYLCASSWGDLTLNEQFFGPGTRLTVL.